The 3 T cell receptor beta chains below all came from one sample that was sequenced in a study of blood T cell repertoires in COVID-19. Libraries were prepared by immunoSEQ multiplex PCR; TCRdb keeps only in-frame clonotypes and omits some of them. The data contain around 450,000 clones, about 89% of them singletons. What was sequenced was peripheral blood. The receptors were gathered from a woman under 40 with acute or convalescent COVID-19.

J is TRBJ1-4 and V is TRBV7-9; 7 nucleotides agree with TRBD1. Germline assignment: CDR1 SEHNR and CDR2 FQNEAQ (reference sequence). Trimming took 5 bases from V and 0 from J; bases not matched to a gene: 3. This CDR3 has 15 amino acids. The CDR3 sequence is CASSPGQATNEKLFF. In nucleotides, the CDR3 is TGTGCCAGCAGCCCCGGACAGGCAACTAATGAAAAACTGTTTTTT.

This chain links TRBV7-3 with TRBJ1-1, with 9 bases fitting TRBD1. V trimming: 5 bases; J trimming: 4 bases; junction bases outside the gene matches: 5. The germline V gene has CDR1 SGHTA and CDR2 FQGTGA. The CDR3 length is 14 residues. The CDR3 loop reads CASSPTGGLTEAFF. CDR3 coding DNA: TGTGCCAGCAGCCCGACAGGGGGTCTCACTGAAGCTTTCTTT.

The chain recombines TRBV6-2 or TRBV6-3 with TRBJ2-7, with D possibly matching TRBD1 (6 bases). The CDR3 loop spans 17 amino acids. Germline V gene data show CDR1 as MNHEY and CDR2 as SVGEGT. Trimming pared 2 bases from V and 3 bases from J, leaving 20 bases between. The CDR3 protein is CASSYTRQAVVHYEQYF. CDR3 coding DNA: TGTGCCAGCAGTTACACCCGACAGGCCGTGGTCCACTACGAGCAGTACTTC.